The 24 T cell receptor beta chains below all came from one sample that was sequenced in a study of lymphopenia after photon versus proton radiotherapy (dated by TCRdb to between 2018 and 2021). Preparation of the library involved the immunoSEQ multiplex PCR assay. What TCRdb holds here is the immuneACCESS table cut down to in-frame rearrangements. Part of the clones is not present; checked against another copy, under half of the missing clones reflect an unresolved V gene, and the others are unexplained. The sample table lists 77,000 or so clones, 83% of them with a count of one. 1.3% to 1.5% of the sample is in the top ten clones. The input for sequencing was peripheral blood, taken from a patient treated with proton-based radiotherapy. The receptors here all came from a man between 60 and 75 years old with pancreatic cancer.

This chain connects TRBV6-1 to TRBJ1-2; maybe TRBD1 (6 bases). CDR3 size: 12 residues. The ends were cut back, 2 bases at V and 8 bases at J, with 9 bases in the middle. Germline V gene sequence: CDR1 MNHNS, CDR2 SASEGT. This CDR3 reads CASSERGNGYTF. The CDR3 DNA reads TGTGCCAGCAGTGAAAGGGGGAACGGCTACACCTTC.

The chain has TRBV28 and TRBJ2-7; D remains ambiguous. V lost 9 bases, J lost 2 bases, and 14 bases lay in between. CDR3 length equals 13 residues. Germline V gene sequence: CDR1 MDHEN, CDR2 SYDVKM. CDR3 residues: CASLPDGTYEQYF. The CDR3 DNA sequence: TGTGCCAGTCTACCTGACGGTACCTACGAGCAGTACTTC.

This chain joins TRBV19 and TRBJ2-3; tentative D call: TRBD2 (7 bases). Looked up from germline, CDR1 is LNHDA and CDR2 is SQIVND (reference sequence). V lost 6 bases, J lost 5 bases, and 18 bases lay in between. The CDR3 spans 15 residues. The CDR3 DNA sequence: TGTGCCAGTAGCCCTAACGGGGGGCGCAGAGATACGCAGTATTTT. Translated, it gives CASSPNGGRRDTQYF.

The chain uses TRBV11-2 and TRBJ2-6; D ambiguous. Germline V gives CDR1 SGHAT, CDR2 FQNNGV. This CDR3 is 15 amino acids long. Trimming cost V 5 bases and J 0 bases, with 8 bases left between them. The CDR3 coding sequence is TGTGCCAGCAGCCAAAGGGACTCTGGGGCCAACGTCCTGACTTTC. Translated, it gives CASSQRDSGANVLTF.

The V and J genes are TRBV6-6 and TRBJ1-3, with 7 bases identical to TRBD1. CDR1 and CDR2 from the germline V gene are MNHNY and SVGAGI (reference sequence). V shed 7 bases, J shed 0 bases, and the junction held 6 bases outside the gene matches. The CDR3 is 15 amino acids. This CDR3 reads CASNLGGSSGNTIYF. The DNA for the CDR3 is TGTGCCAGCAACTTAGGGGGCAGCTCTGGAAACACCATATATTTT.

With respect to this clone: Mismatch with germline at one junction end may stem from a read error. V usage is TRBV4-2 and J usage is TRBJ2-3; tentative D call: TRBD1 (6 bases). This CDR3 spans 18 amino acids. Germline V gene sequence: CDR1 LGHNA, CDR2 YNFKEQ. CDR3 amino acids: CASRQEVRTESSTDTQYF. The DNA for the CDR3 is TGTGCCAGCAGACAAGAAGTCAGGACAGAATCTAGCACAGATACGCAGTATTTT.

The chain carries TRBV29-1 and TRBJ2-7, with TRBD1 as a possible D gene (6 bases). Germline CDR1 SQVTM, CDR2 ANQGSEA. Deletions cut 0 bases from V and 4 bases from J, with 7 bases between. The CDR3 has 12 amino acids. The CDR3 loop is CSVEDRGYEQYF. DNA of the CDR3: TGCAGCGTTGAAGACAGGGGTTACGAGCAGTACTTC.

The J gene is TRBJ1-2, the V gene TRBV16; D is ambiguous. The V end lost 2 bases, the J end lost 4 bases, and 8 bases lay between the germline ends. Germline CDR1 is KGHSY and CDR2 is FQNENV. This CDR3 contains 13 residues. The CDR3 DNA reads as TGTGCCAGCAGCCAAGAAAGGGTCTATGGCTACACCTTC. Its translation: CASSQERVYGYTF.

This sequence joins TRBV27 and TRBJ2-2, with TRBD2 matching 10 bases. This CDR3 spans 15 amino acids. J was trimmed by 6 bases and V by 3 bases; bases with no gene match: 4. Germline V gene lookup returns CDR1 MNHEY and CDR2 SMNVEV (reference sequence). CDR3 nucleotide sequence: TGTGCCAGCAGTTTTGGAAGCGGGAGGGCCGGGGAGCTGTTTTTT. Amino acids: CASSFGSGRAGELFF.

V and J are TRBV13 and TRBJ1-1; D is unclear. The germline gives CDR1 PRHDT, CDR2 FYEKMQ (reference sequence). The CDR3 is made up of 13 amino acids. The germline V and J ends were trimmed by 1 base and 1 base, with 4 bases remaining between them. CDR3 nucleotides: TGTGCCAGCAGCTTAGTTAGGAACACTGAAGCTTTCTTT. Translation: CASSLVRNTEAFF.

The chain joins TRBV28 to TRBJ2-3; D is perhaps TRBD1 or TRBD2 (5 bases each). Germline CDR1 reads MDHEN; CDR2 reads SYDVKM. Trimming left V 7 bases short and J 2 bases short, with 10 bases between. CDR3 length: 13 residues. CDR3 DNA sequence: TGTGCCAGCAAGACGGGGCACACAGATACGCAGTATTTT. Translated, it gives CASKTGHTDTQYF.

The J gene is TRBJ2-5, the V gene TRBV9, with D perhaps being TRBD1 or TRBD2 (5 bases each). The CDR3 runs 14 residues. Germline CDR1 SGDLS, CDR2 YYNGEE. V shed 0 bases and J shed 5 bases, with 11 bases lying between them. CDR3 nucleotides: TGTGCCAGCAGCGTAGAGCTCGGGGCGGAGACCCAGTACTTC. As protein: CASSVELGAETQYF.

This clone came up once. This chain joins TRBV28 and TRBJ1-5, with D possibly being TRBD1 (5 bases). This CDR3 comprises 15 residues. Germline V lookup: CDR1 MDHEN, CDR2 SYDVKM. Trimming stripped 10 bases from V and 6 bases from J, with 22 bases between. The CDR3 region is CATLSGAGRIQPQHF. In DNA form, the CDR3 reads TGTGCCACCCTCTCCGGGGCAGGGAGGATTCAGCCCCAGCATTTT. The variable domain in full, completed from reference TRBV28 and TRBJ1-5, reads DVKVTQSSRYLVKRTGEKVFLECVQDMDHENMFWYRQDPGLGLRLIYFSYDVKMKEKGDIPEGYSVSREKKERFSLILESASTNQTSMYLCATLSGAGRIQPQHFGDGTRLSIL.

The chain combines TRBV11-3 with TRBJ1-1; unclear D gene. Trimming removed 0 bases from V and 1 base from J, with 9 bases in between. The length of the CDR3 is 15 residues. CDR1 SGHNT and CDR2 YENEEA come from the germline V gene. The CDR3 nucleotides read TGTGCCAGCAGCTTAGACCTGGGTCGGAACACTGAAGCTTTCTTT. It codes for CASSLDLGRNTEAFF.

This clone was counted a few times. V usage is TRBV28 and J usage is TRBJ2-3, with D possibly being TRBD2 (5 bases). The germline gives CDR1 MDHEN, CDR2 SYDVKM. The CDR3 has 15 amino acids. CDR3 amino acids: CASPGADGGTDTQYF. CDR3 in DNA: TGTGCTTCCCCTGGAGCGGACGGAGGCACAGATACGCAGTATTTT.

In this sample, this clone turned up many times. Here the CDR3 reads CASTRQPNTEAFF. For the CDR3, the DNA is TGTGCCAGCACAAGACAGCCGAACACTGAAGCTTTCTTT. V and J are TRBV9 and TRBJ1-1, with D possibly TRBD1 on 5 matching bases. Germline CDR1 SGDLS, CDR2 YYNGEE. This CDR3 contains 13 residues. V was pared by 6 bases and J by 1 base, with 10 bases between.

This clone appeared once. The chain combines TRBV7-2 with TRBJ2-1; 7 bases fit TRBD2. Germline trimming cut 0 bases from V and 2 bases from J; bases unmatched to any gene: 10. The CDR3 loop spans 18 amino acids. The germline CDR1 and CDR2 sequences are SGHTA and FQGNSA. The CDR3 loop reads CASSLAGGESVAYNEQFF. CDR3 coding DNA: TGTGCCAGCAGCTTAGCGGGAGGGGAGTCCGTAGCCTACAATGAGCAGTTCTTC.

This chain joins TRBV7-2 and TRBJ2-7, with TRBD2 matching 10 bases. J was trimmed by 6 bases and V by 5 bases; bases with no gene match: 13. The CDR3 length is 16 residues. Germline-derived CDR1 and CDR2 are SGHTA and FQGNSA. CDR3 sequence: CASSPTSGRAFSEQYF. The CDR3 coding sequence is TGTGCCAGCAGCCCAACAAGCGGGAGGGCGTTCAGCGAGCAGTACTTC.

The V gene is TRBV18, the J gene TRBJ1-1, with 7 positions matching TRBD1. Per the germline V gene, CDR1 is KGHSH and CDR2 is LQKENI. With V trimmed by 6 bases and J by 11 bases, 9 bases remained unmatched. The CDR3 contains 12 residues. DNA of the CDR3: TGTGCCAGCTCGCCAACAGGGGAAGCGGCTTTCTTT. Translation gives CASSPTGEAAFF.

The CDR3, as DNA: TGTGCCAGCAGCCTCGACTTCTTAGGGAATCAGCCCCAGCATTTT. It codes for CASSLDFLGNQPQHF. This sequence joins TRBV5-5 and TRBJ1-5, with D unclear. This CDR3 has 15 residues. Between the trimmed V and J ends, which lost 4 bases and 4 bases, there was a span of 15 bases. Germline-derived CDR1 and CDR2 are SGHKS and YYEKEE (reference sequence).

This clone was detected only a few times. The limits of the CDR3 on the DNA are not certain, so only TCRdb's listed CDR3 is given. The rearrangement uses TRBV21-1 and TRBJ2-7; the D call TRBD2 from the table was never checked on the DNA. TRBV21-1 is reported as a pseudogene. Inclusive of both ends, the CDR3 amounts to 16 amino acids. The CDR3 here is CASSKWASGSGYEQYF.

This clone showed up just once. The chain's CDR3 is CASSRDGVNQPQHF. CDR3 DNA sequence: TGTGCCAGCAGCCGAGACGGGGTGAATCAGCCCCAGCATTTT. The rearrangement links TRBV11-2 to TRBJ1-5; no clear D gene. V lost 5 bases, J lost 4 bases, and 12 bases lay in between. The CDR3 has 14 amino acids. Germline V lookup: CDR1 SGHAT, CDR2 FQNNGV. Full variable domain (outside the CDR3, taken from reference TRBV11-2 and TRBJ1-5): EAGVAQSPRYKIIEKRQSVAFWCNPISGHATLYWYQQILGQGPKLLIQFQNNGVVDDSQLPKDRFSAERLKGVDSTLKIQPAKLEDSAVYLCASSRDGVNQPQHFGDGTRLSIL.

This clone has a single count. The chain is built from TRBV7-8 and TRBJ2-5, with D possibly being TRBD1 (5 bases). Germline V lookup: CDR1 SGHVS, CDR2 FQNEAQ. The V and J ends lost 2 bases and 1 base respectively, with 8 bases between them. This CDR3 is 14 amino acids long. The CDR3 is CASSLTTVQETQYF. The CDR3 nucleotides read TGTGCCAGCAGCTTAACGACAGTCCAAGAGACCCAGTACTTC.

This chain joins TRBV7-2 and TRBJ2-5; no firm D call. The ends were cut back, 3 bases at V and 5 bases at J, with 7 bases in the middle. The CDR3 is made up of 12 amino acids. Germline CDR1 and CDR2: SGHTA and FQGNSA. The DNA of the CDR3 is TGTGCCAGCAGCTTTCGGTCGGAGACCCAGTACTTC. As protein: CASSFRSETQYF.